Presented here are 26 T cell receptor beta chains from one specimen sequenced in a study of early T cells in non-severe SARS-CoV-2 infection. TCRdb re-analysed the 5' RACE reads in MiXCR, keeping a single row per CDR3 protein. The sample lists approximately 45,000 distinct CDR3 sequences; about 7% were seen once. Sequencing was carried out using whole blood. These receptors were taken from an adult who was a healthcare worker with PCR-confirmed SARS-CoV-2 infection or an uninfected control (not recorded which).

CDR3 loop: CASNQGAGQKFF. CDR3 bases: TGTGCCAGCAACCAAGGGGCGGGACAGAAGTTCTTC. The rearrangement links TRBV6-6 to TRBJ2-1, with D maybe TRBD1 (7 bases). Germline V gives CDR1 MNHNY, CDR2 SVGAGI (reference sequence). V lost 7 bases and J lost 14, with 18 bases in between. The CDR3 loop spans 12 amino acids.

This clonotype was detected only a few times. The chain joins TRBV5-1 to TRBJ2-7; 9 bases line up with TRBD1. The CDR3 contains 14 residues. The germline V gene encodes CDR1 SGHRS and CDR2 YFSETQ. The V and J ends lost 3 bases and 2 bases, in that order; junction bases with no gene match: 3. CDR3 nucleotide sequence: TGCGCCAGCAGCTATGGACAGGGGACCTACGAGCAGTACTTC. This gives the protein CASSYGQGTYEQYF.

In this sample, this clonotype turned up many times. DNA for the CDR3: TGCAGTGCTAGAGATCGAGGCGGTGAGCAGTTCTTC. This sequence encodes CSARDRGGEQFF. V usage is TRBV20-1 and J usage is TRBJ2-1; D not certain. V was cut by 0 bases and J by 9 bases, with 9 bases left in between. CDR3 size: 12 residues. Germline lookup yields CDR1 DFQATT and CDR2 SNEGSKA (reference sequence).

The sample holds many counts of this clonotype. The chain joins TRBV29-1 to TRBJ1-5; maybe TRBD1 (5 bases). The ends were cut back, 4 bases at V and 6 bases at J, with 13 bases in the middle. CDR3 size: 13 residues. Germline CDR1 and CDR2: SQVTM and ANQGSEA. The CDR3: CSVGQGLAQPQHF. CDR3 DNA sequence: TGCAGCGTTGGGCAGGGTCTGGCTCAGCCCCAGCATTTT.

This clonotype was picked up a small number of times. This rearrangement joins TRBV18 to TRBJ2-1; D is unresolved. Trimming shortened V by 2 bases and J by 8 bases, and 4 bases separated the two germline ends. The length of the CDR3 is 11 residues. From germline, CDR1 is KGHSH and CDR2 LQKENI. CDR3 amino acids: CASSPGYEQFF. As DNA, the CDR3 is TGTGCCAGCTCACCAGGGTATGAGCAGTTCTTC.

This clonotype was counted at least ten times. V and J are TRBV20-1 and TRBJ2-3, with 9 bases lining up with TRBD2. This CDR3 region has 17 residues. In germline, CDR1 is DFQATT, CDR2 SNEGSKA (reference sequence). Unmatched junction bases numbered 11, after V lost 2 bases and J lost 2 bases. The CDR3 nucleotides read TGCAGTGCTAGACCGGGCGGGGGGGATCTAAACACAGATACGCAGTATTTT. Protein: CSARPGGGDLNTDTQYF.

Ten or more counts support this clonotype. V usage is TRBV12-3 or TRBV12-4 and J usage is TRBJ2-1, with 7 bases matching TRBD1. This CDR3 has 15 amino acids. J gave up 2 bases and V 3 bases, and 4 bases lay outside the gene matches. CDR3 amino acids: CASSFRGSPYNEQFF. The CDR3 bases are TGTGCCAGCAGTTTCAGGGGGTCCCCCTACAATGAGCAGTTCTTC.

The table lists this clonotype with many counts. The rearrangement joins TRBV7-8 to TRBJ1-1; 10 positions match TRBD1. Germline lookup yields CDR1 SGHVS and CDR2 FQNEAQ. V shed 5 bases and J 3 bases; nucleotides not matched to a gene: 12. CDR3 length equals 17 residues. This chain's CDR3 is CASSRYGGQGYDTEAFF. The CDR3 DNA follows: TGTGCCAGCAGCCGATACGGGGGACAGGGGTACGACACTGAAGCTTTCTTT.

This clonotype was observed at least ten times. The rearrangement uses TRBV12-3 or TRBV12-4 and TRBJ2-5, with D unresolved. CDR3 length equals 13 residues. V was cut by 7 bases and J by 5 bases, with 14 bases left in between. DNA of the CDR3: TGTGCCAGCACCCCGAATCAAAGGGAGACCCAGTACTTC. Its protein is CASTPNQRETQYF.

This clonotype was seen a few times. This chain links TRBV4-1 with TRBJ2-1, with 9 nucleotides matching TRBD2. Germline values: CDR1 MGHRA, CDR2 YSYEKL. Trimming at V came to 3 bases and at J to 1 base, leaving 4 bases not matched to a gene. The CDR3 is made up of 16 amino acids. CDR3 DNA sequence: TGCGCCAGCAGCCAGACTAGCGGACTTTCCTACAATGAGCAGTTCTTC. It is translated as CASSQTSGLSYNEQFF.

A few counts support this clonotype. The chain has TRBV19 and TRBJ2-1; 8 nucleotides match TRBD1. The CDR3 sequence is 14 residues long. V was pared by 7 bases and J by 9 bases, with 11 bases of the junction left unmatched. From germline, CDR1 is LNHDA and CDR2 SQIVND (reference sequence). The CDR3 sequence is CASTATGVQSEQFF. The CDR3 coding sequence is TGTGCCAGTACCGCGACAGGGGTTCAAAGTGAGCAGTTCTTC.

The CDR3 nucleotides are TGTGCCAGTAGTATGCACCGGGACAGGGGGCTACAAACCCAGTACTTC. Its protein product is CASSMHRDRGLQTQYF. This chain uses TRBV19 with TRBJ2-5; TRBD1 matches 12 bases. CDR3 length: 16 residues. V lost 3 bases and J lost 8; bases outside the gene matches: 10. Germline V lookup: CDR1 LNHDA, CDR2 SQIVND (reference sequence).

Ten or more counts support this clonotype. The chain combines TRBV7-9 with TRBJ2-1, with no clear D. Trimming pared 0 bases from V and 8 bases from J, leaving 5 bases between. The CDR3 is 12 amino acids. Germline V gene sequence: CDR1 SEHNR, CDR2 FQNEAQ (reference sequence). CDR3 loop: CASSLAWDEQFF. Written as DNA, the CDR3 is TGTGCCAGCAGCTTAGCATGGGATGAGCAGTTCTTC.

The rearrangement links TRBV7-9 to TRBJ2-7, with D perhaps TRBD1 (5 bases). Germline values: CDR1 SEHNR, CDR2 FQNEAQ (reference sequence). This CDR3 comprises 20 residues. V shed 1 base and J shed 1 base, with 26 bases lying between them. CDR3 nucleotides: TGTGCCAGCAGCTTAGAAGAGATGAGACAGATCTTTCAGGGTTCCTACGAGCAGTACTTC. It encodes CASSLEEMRQIFQGSYEQYF. Based on the CDR3 plus reference TRBV7-9 and TRBJ2-7, the full variable domain is DTGVSQNPRHKITKRGQNVTFRCDPISEHNRLYWYRQTLGQGPEFLTYFQNEAQLEKSRLLSDRFSAERPKGSFSTLEIQRTEQGDSAMYLCASSLEEMRQIFQGSYEQYFGPGTRLTVT.

This clonotype showed up many times. The chain employs TRBV6-5 and TRBJ2-7; a possible D gene is TRBD1 (6 bases). Germline CDR1 reads MNHEY; CDR2 reads SVGAGI. The V and J ends lost 8 bases and 5 bases respectively, with 16 bases between them. This CDR3 has 13 residues. Here the CDR3 reads CASAEGGSNEQYF. CDR3 DNA sequence: TGTGCCAGCGCCGAAGGGGGATCTAACGAGCAGTACTTC.

The sample holds many counts of this clonotype. The rearrangement joins TRBV20-1 to TRBJ1-1; 10 positions match TRBD1. V lost 3 bases, J lost 1 base, and 8 bases stayed unmatched. In germline, CDR1 is DFQATT, CDR2 SNEGSKA (reference sequence). The CDR3 contains 16 residues. CDR3 loop: CSASHPDRGENTEAFF. The DNA for the CDR3 is TGCAGTGCTAGTCACCCGGACAGGGGGGAGAACACTGAAGCTTTCTTT.

Many counts were recorded for this clonotype. V is TRBV5-1 and J is TRBJ2-3, with D unresolved. The V and J ends lost 0 bases and 3 bases respectively, with 8 bases between them. Germline V gene sequence: CDR1 SGHRS, CDR2 YFSETQ. This CDR3 contains 14 residues. The CDR3 sequence: CASSLARNTDTQYF. The CDR3 bases are TGCGCCAGCAGCTTGGCCCGGAATACAGATACGCAGTATTTT.

This clonotype was seen many times. The J gene is TRBJ1-1, the V gene TRBV25-1, with D possibly matching TRBD1 (5 bases). The germline V gene has CDR1 MGHDK and CDR2 SYGVNS. The germline V and J ends were trimmed by 7 bases and 5 bases, with 8 bases remaining between them. The CDR3 is 11 residues long. The CDR3 loop is CASTEGTEAFF. The DNA for the CDR3 is TGTGCCAGCACCGAGGGGACTGAAGCTTTCTTT.

Regarding this clonotype: Being one base from a much bigger clone, this may be a read error. The rearrangement links TRBV6-2 or TRBV6-3 to TRBJ1-5; the D gene is possibly TRBD1 (6 bases). The CDR3 extends over 14 amino acids. Germline CDR1 is MNHEY and CDR2 is SVGEGT. The CDR3 bases are TGTGCCAGCAGTTACTCGGCAGGGGATCAGCCCCAGCAATTT. This codes for CASSYSAGDQPQQF.

Details on this clonotype: A much larger clone differs from this one at a single base, so this may be a read error. The chain links TRBV3-1 to TRBJ2-3; weak D call: TRBD2 (6 bases). Germline V gene lookup returns CDR1 LGHDT and CDR2 YNNKEL (reference sequence). This CDR3 comprises 11 residues. Trimming stripped 3 bases from V and 12 bases from J, with 10 bases between. CDR3 in DNA: TGTGCCAGCAGCCACCGCGGGACCCAGTATTTT. Its protein product is CASSHRGTQYF.

This chain links TRBV10-3 with TRBJ2-2, with TRBD1 identical over 9 bases. V gave up 3 bases and J gave up 4 bases; unmatched junction bases: 3. The length of the CDR3 is 15 residues. Germline V CDR1 and CDR2: ENHRY, SYGVKD. CDR3 DNA sequence: TGTGCCATCAGTGATTCGGGACAGGGCACCGGGGAGCTGTTTTTT. This sequence encodes CAISDSGQGTGELFF.

This clonotype has more than one count but fewer than ten. This chain uses TRBV7-2 with TRBJ1-2, with a tentative D call TRBD1 (5 bases). The germline CDR1 and CDR2 sequences are SGHTA and FQGNSA. The ends were cut back, 2 bases at V and 4 bases at J, with 11 bases in the middle. CDR3 size: 14 residues. This CDR3 is CASSLLDGGYGYTF. DNA for the CDR3: TGTGCCAGCAGCTTACTGGACGGGGGCTATGGCTACACCTTC.

The V and J genes are TRBV12-3 or TRBV12-4 and TRBJ2-1; D ambiguous. Trimming stripped 1 base from V and 6 bases from J, with 10 bases between. The CDR3 spans 14 residues. CDR3 residues: CASSLGLTLNEQFF. The CDR3 DNA follows: TGTGCCAGCAGTTTAGGATTGACTCTCAATGAGCAGTTCTTC.

This clonotype was detected only a few times. The genes are TRBV6-6 and TRBJ1-5, with D tentatively TRBD1 (5 bases). The germline V gene encodes CDR1 MNHNY and CDR2 SVGAGI (reference sequence). Between the trimmed V and J ends, which lost 7 bases and 0 bases, there was a span of 16 bases. The CDR3 is 16 amino acids. In DNA form, the CDR3 reads TGTGCCAGCACCACTGGGGGGGATTTTAGCAATCAGCCCCAGCATTTT. This sequence encodes CASTTGGDFSNQPQHF.

The sample holds many counts of this clonotype. The V and J genes are TRBV12-3 or TRBV12-4 and TRBJ2-2; D unclear. Trimming removed 6 bases from V and 4 bases from J, with 15 bases in between. This CDR3 comprises 15 residues. The chain's CDR3 is CASSPLGYGTGELFF. For the CDR3, the DNA is TGTGCCAGCAGCCCGTTGGGCTATGGCACCGGGGAGCTGTTTTTT.

The chain employs TRBV4-2 and TRBJ2-7, with D perhaps matching TRBD2 (7 bases). This CDR3 contains 14 residues. V lost 4 bases to trimming and J lost 8 bases, with 18 bases between them. Germline V gene lookup returns CDR1 LGHNA and CDR2 YNFKEQ. CDR3 coding DNA: TGTGCCAGCAGCCCGGGGGGCGCCAATACGAAGCAGTACTTC. Protein sequence: CASSPGGANTKQYF.